One T cell receptor (beta chain) is described in this entry. Which antigen it targets is not known. Per-nucleotide qualities are absent, and no much larger clonotype sits a single base away. This entry belongs to a study of beta chain features in type 1 diabetes (dated by TCRdb to 2016 to 2019). Background for the entire study: Mean age, gender distribution, total cell number and subset yield were not different between patients and healthy donors. A total of 85 million to 140 million sorted cells were examined across all samples, and the number of cells per subset was strongly correlated with RNA yield. In the study, recently diagnosed type 1 diabetes patients and matched healthy donors were compared on the TCRB repertoires of their sorted circulating CD4+ T cell subsets. Regulatory and stem cell-like memory subsets were obtained from only 8 patients and about 8 healthy donors, while naive and central memory subsets were obtained from all 30 or so donors. Paper-wide results and their limitations: Patients with type 1 diabetes made fewer insertions and deleted more nucleotides at VDJ recombination sites, implying thymic rearrangement abnormalities. Naive, central memory and regulatory TCRB repertoires appeared to be more alike among patients than among healthy donors. Type 1 diabetes patients showed a moderate but significant shortening of TCRB CDR3 length in all four CD4+ subsets. Because the HLA sub-analyses included only small numbers of individuals, any influence of HLA type on TCRB rearrangement was left unresolved. Because cDNA was sequenced instead of genomic DNA, highly expressing activated cells could be over-represented, though the groups showed no difference in activation or CD3 levels. Shorter templates might be favored by PCR, yet because patient and control samples were amplified and corrected together, any such skew would affect both groups equally.

Deletion took 3 bases off V and 4 bases off J, with a span of 12 bases between the germline ends. The CDR3, from cysteine to phenylalanine, totals 13 residues. The sequence is cut down to CDR3 DNA, 39 bases in frame from base 1. The germline V gene (reference sequence) yields GTSNPN for CDR1 and SVGIG for CDR2. A single peripheral blood draw of 90 to 150 mL on average was collected from each donor into heparinised tubes. Naive, central memory, regulatory and stem cell-like memory CD4+ T cells were sorted on a BD FACSAria II using a panel including CD45RO, CCR7, CD25, CD127, CD95 and CD27. All sorted populations exceeded 95% purity. Right away, PBMCs were isolated by Lymphoprep density gradient centrifugation and were stained directly, with no culture step. So that batch effects would be minimized, each experiment stained and sorted samples in pairs, pairing one healthy donor with one patient. All of the isolated RNA was reverse transcribed with the High Capacity cDNA Reverse Transcription Kit, so expressed TCRB transcripts were sequenced. Deep immunoSEQ sequencing was performed on naive, central memory and regulatory T cell samples, with an average of around 3.5 million total reads per sample. Sorted cells were lysed in RLT buffer, and RNA was extracted using DNase-treated RNeasy Micro or Mini kits according to cell number. To prevent cross-contamination, every cell subset was processed on its own, while patient and healthy donor samples were processed together. The immunoSEQ multiplex PCR was used to amplify TCRB sequences from cDNA, generating 87-bp fragments that spanned the CDR3 region. The amplicons were sequenced using the Illumina HiSeq platform. As for how the authors treated the data: Synthetic template baselines were used to correct PCR bias computationally, reads within Hamming distance 2 were collapsed, and singletons that could not be merged were discarded. By aligning reads against IMGT, V, D and J genes, CDR3 length, and insertions or deletions at six rearrangement sites were assigned. Within each subset, clonotype counts were normalized to sorted cell number, and only after that were true diversity and Gini coefficients computed with the tcR R package. The overlap coefficient, calculated on TCRB nucleotide sequences, was used to measure repertoire sharing. Out-of-frame TCRB sequences from naive cells were analyzed to stand in for the pre-selection repertoire. What TCRdb holds here is the immuneACCESS table cut down to in-frame rearrangements. Part of the clones is not present; checked against another copy, under half of the missing clones reflect an unresolved V gene, and the others are unexplained. V and J calls and clone size are as listed in that table; D and trimming were resolved from the DNA. The sample table shows 350,000 to 400,000 clones, and approximately 16% are seen once. The ten biggest clones cover 0.019% of the sample.

The sequenced material came from naive CD4+ T cells from blood. Taken with the paper, the label for cell subset or site translates to: true naive CD4+ T cells. The clonotype was recovered from a woman between 18 and 29 years old in good health. The chain is encoded by TRBV30 joined to TRBJ2-5, with a tentative D gene TRBD2 over 6 matching bases. The CDR3 here reads CAWSRLVTETQYF. The nucleotide sequence reads TGTGCCTGGAGCCGACTAGTAACAGAGACCCAGTACTTC.